Each of the 9 T cell receptor beta chains below was sequenced from the same sample in a study of blood T cells in healthy people across ages. Through a sample-barcoded 5' primer and a J-beta primer mix, a second PCR was run for 7 to 11 cycles. MiXCR, run by TCRdb on the 5' RACE reads, gives a single entry per CDR3 protein. The data show 790,000 or so distinct CDR3 sequences, about 46% seen once. Sequences were obtained from blood. Receptor source: an elderly man in good health.

V is TRBV4-1 and J is TRBJ1-3; a weak D match, TRBD1 (5 bases). Germline V CDR1 and CDR2: MGHRA, YSYEKL. The ends were cut back, 3 bases at V and 2 bases at J, with 14 bases in the middle. The CDR3 is made up of 16 amino acids. The CDR3 loop is CASSHRKGLTGNTIYF. The CDR3 region has the DNA TGCGCCAGCAGCCATAGAAAGGGGCTTACTGGAAACACCATATATTTT.

The chain recombines TRBV7-9 with TRBJ2-2; D unclear. Looked up from germline, CDR1 is SEHNR and CDR2 is FQNEAQ (reference sequence). The CDR3 has 13 residues. V was clipped by 6 bases and J by 4 bases, with 9 bases between them. The CDR3 region is CASSQLSTGELFF. The DNA of the CDR3 is TGTGCCAGCAGTCAGCTTTCCACCGGGGAGCTGTTTTTT. Combining the CDR3 with reference TRBV7-9 and TRBJ2-2 gives the whole variable domain DTGVSQNPRHKITKRGQNVTFRCDPISEHNRLYWYRQTLGQGPEFLTYFQNEAQLEKSRLLSDRFSAERPKGSFSTLEIQRTEQGDSAMYLCASSQLSTGELFFGEGSRLTVL.

The chain recombines TRBV21-1 with TRBJ2-1; TRBD2 is the table's D call, not checked against the DNA. TRBV21-1 counts as a pseudogene. The CDR3 totals 13 residues. Written as DNA, the CDR3 is TGTGCCAGCAGCGGGCTAGCGCGGAATGAGCAGTTCTTC. It codes for CASSGLARNEQFF.

This chain uses TRBV20-1 with TRBJ2-7; 7 nucleotides match TRBD1. The V gene end was trimmed by 6 bases and the J gene end by 3 bases; junction bases not matched to a gene: 17. CDR1 and CDR2 (germline): DFQATT, SNEGSKA (reference sequence). The CDR3 spans 16 residues. CDR3 sequence reads: CSATPGTANLYYEQYF. Written as DNA, the CDR3 is TGCAGTGCCACCCCCGGGACAGCTAACCTTTACTACGAGCAGTACTTC.

The chain combines TRBV14 with TRBJ2-7, with D possibly matching TRBD1 (7 bases). The V and J ends lost 1 base and 0 bases respectively, with 13 bases between them. CDR3 length equals 16 residues. Germline V gives CDR1 SGHDN, CDR2 FVKESK. The CDR3 DNA follows: TGTGCCAGCAGCCAAGGTCCAGGGGGGTTCTCCTACGAGCAGTACTTC. It is translated as CASSQGPGGFSYEQYF.

V usage is TRBV11-3 and J usage is TRBJ2-3, with D tentatively TRBD2 (5 bases). The CDR3 has 15 residues. V was pared by 5 bases and J by 2 bases, with 14 bases between. Per germline, CDR1 SGHNT and CDR2 YENEEA. CDR3 region: CASSPEGGTTDTQYF. The CDR3 DNA is TGTGCCAGCAGCCCCGAGGGCGGAACCACAGATACGCAGTATTTT. Combining the CDR3 with reference TRBV11-3 and TRBJ2-3 gives the whole variable domain EAGVVQSPRYKIIEKKQPVAFWCNPISGHNTLYWYLQNLGQGPELLIRYENEEAVDDSQLPKDRFSAERLKGVDSTLKIQPAELGDSAVYLCASSPEGGTTDTQYFGPGTRLTVL.

This chain joins TRBV11-1 and TRBJ1-4; D gene uncertain. V shed 6 bases and J shed 8 bases, with 22 bases lying between them. The CDR3 runs 16 residues. Per germline, CDR1 SGHAT and CDR2 FQDESV (reference sequence). CDR3 nucleotide sequence: TGTGCCAGCAGTGACGACGGACCCGTAAATGGGGAAAAACTGTTTTTT. This codes for CASSDDGPVNGEKLFF.

This clonotype was detected only a few times. The rearrangement joins TRBV7-2 to TRBJ2-7, with 9 bases identical to TRBD1. V dropped 1 base and J dropped 4; count of bases not matched to a gene: 5. The CDR3 contains 15 residues. Germline V CDR1 and CDR2: SGHTA, FQGNSA. In nucleotides, the CDR3 is TGTGCCAGCAGCTTAGGGGGACAGGGTAGATACGAGCAGTACTTC. Translated, it gives CASSLGGQGRYEQYF.

This chain links TRBV24-1 with TRBJ2-5; the D gene could be TRBD1 or TRBD2 (5 bases each). Trimming removed 4 bases from V and 1 base from J, with 12 bases in between. From germline, CDR1 is KGHDR and CDR2 SFDVKD. The CDR3 has 15 residues. CDR3 amino acids: CATSERGRGQETQYF. The DNA for the CDR3 is TGTGCCACCAGTGAGAGGGGAAGGGGCCAAGAGACCCAGTACTTC.